The table lists the clone carrying this TCR beta chain with many counts. What it binds is not known. These data belong to a study of T cell repertoires in cytomegalovirus infection. Study as a whole: Both recently identified HLA-C-restricted and well-studied HLA-B-restricted CMV epitopes were used in the study. Public TCR beta signatures marked donors with CMV infection and the matching HLA. General observations from the study: Cumulated frequencies of public TCR beta families served to identify carriers of CMV plus the relevant HLA. Dominant in the ex vivo response were TCR beta clonotypes restricted by HLA-C and specific for CMV.

TCRdb fed the reads into MiXCR, producing one record per CDR3 protein. Altogether 200,000 or so distinct CDR3 sequences are present, around two fifths being singletons, with the ten largest covering 55% to 70%. Germline CDR1 reads SGHTA; CDR2 reads FQGNSA. The V end was cut by 1 base, the J end by 5 bases, with 12 bases between. This CDR3 region has 15 residues. Material: CD8+ T cells from cultured PBMCs, obtained from culture after CMV antigen stimulation. The TCR comes from a human donor in good health (CMV status not recorded). Some clones in this sample may be carry-over from other donors' samples. V and J are TRBV7-2 and TRBJ2-1; D might be TRBD2 (5 bases). The CDR3 DNA sequence: TGTGCCAGCAGCTTAGGCCTAGCAGTTAACAATGAGCAGTTCTTC. Protein product: CASSLGLAVNNEQFF.